This T cell receptor beta chain was identified in a study of control samples from healthy donors and cancer patients. The table came from immunoSEQ multiplex PCR; TCRdb's copy has only in-frame clones and leaves some out. The sample carries around 90,000 clones, roughly 80% recorded once. This sequence was found in a man aged 25 to 45 in good health. The specimen was blood.

The CDR3 DNA is TGTGCCAGCAGCCCGTCCGGGACCTCGGACCAGTACTTC. Translation gives CASSPSGTSDQYF. The chain links TRBV7-3 to TRBJ2-5; D may correspond to TRBD1 or TRBD2 (5 bases each). This CDR3 region has 13 residues. V was pared by 5 bases and J by 10 bases, with 17 bases between. Germline lookup yields CDR1 SGHTA and CDR2 FQGTGA.